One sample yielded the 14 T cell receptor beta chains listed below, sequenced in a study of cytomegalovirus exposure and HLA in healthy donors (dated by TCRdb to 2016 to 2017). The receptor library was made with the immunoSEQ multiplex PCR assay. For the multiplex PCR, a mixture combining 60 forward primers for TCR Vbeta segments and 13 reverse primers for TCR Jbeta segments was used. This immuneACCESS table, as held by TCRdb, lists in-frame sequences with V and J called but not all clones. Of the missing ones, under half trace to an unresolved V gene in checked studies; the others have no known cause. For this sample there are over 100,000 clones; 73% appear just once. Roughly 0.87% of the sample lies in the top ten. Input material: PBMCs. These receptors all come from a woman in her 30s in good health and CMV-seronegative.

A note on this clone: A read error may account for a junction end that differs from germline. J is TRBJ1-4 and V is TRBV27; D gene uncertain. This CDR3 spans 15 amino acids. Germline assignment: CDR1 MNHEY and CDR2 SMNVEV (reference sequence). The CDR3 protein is CASSSRPSTKEKLFF. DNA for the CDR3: TGTGCCAGCAGTTCTCGGCCCTCCACTAAGGAAAAACTGTTTTTT. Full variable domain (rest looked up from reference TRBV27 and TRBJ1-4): EAQVTQNPRYLITVTGKKLTVTCSQNMNHEYMSWYRQDPGLGLRQIYYSMNVEVTDKGDVPEGYKVSRKEKRNFPLILESPSPNQTSLYFCASSSRPSTKEKLFFGSGTQLSVL.

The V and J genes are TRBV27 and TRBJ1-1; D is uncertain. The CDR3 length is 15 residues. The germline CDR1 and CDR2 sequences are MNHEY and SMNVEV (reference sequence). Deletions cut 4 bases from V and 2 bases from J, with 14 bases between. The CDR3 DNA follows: TGTGCCAGCAGTTCGGCGCGGGTGCGTAACACTGAAGCTTTCTTT. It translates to CASSSARVRNTEAFF.

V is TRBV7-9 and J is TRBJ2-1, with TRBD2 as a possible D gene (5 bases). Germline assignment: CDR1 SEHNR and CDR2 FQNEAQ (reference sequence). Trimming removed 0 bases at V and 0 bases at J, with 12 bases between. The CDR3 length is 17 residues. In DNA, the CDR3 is TGTGCCAGCAGCTTAGCGTGGGAGTCCATCTCCTACAATGAGCAGTTCTTC. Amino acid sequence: CASSLAWESISYNEQFF.

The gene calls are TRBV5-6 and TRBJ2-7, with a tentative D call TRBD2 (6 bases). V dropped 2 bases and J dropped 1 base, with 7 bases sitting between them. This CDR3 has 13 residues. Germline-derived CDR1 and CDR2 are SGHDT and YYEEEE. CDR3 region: CASSFSGSYEQYF. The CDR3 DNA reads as TGTGCCAGCAGCTTTAGCGGTTCCTACGAGCAGTACTTC. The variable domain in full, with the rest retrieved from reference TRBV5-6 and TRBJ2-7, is DAGVTQSPTHLIKTRGQQVTLRCSPKSGHDTVSWYQQALGQGPQFIFQYYEEEERQRGNFPDRFSGHQFPNYSSELNVNALLLGDSALYLCASSFSGSYEQYFGPGTRLTVT.

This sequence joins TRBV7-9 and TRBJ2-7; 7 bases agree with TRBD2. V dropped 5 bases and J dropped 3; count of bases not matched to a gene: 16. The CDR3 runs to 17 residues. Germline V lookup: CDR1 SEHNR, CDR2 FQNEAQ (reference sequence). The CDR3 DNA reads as TGTGCCAGCAGCCTTTCCCCTGCTCGCGGGGGTAACTACGAGCAGTACTTC. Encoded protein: CASSLSPARGGNYEQYF.

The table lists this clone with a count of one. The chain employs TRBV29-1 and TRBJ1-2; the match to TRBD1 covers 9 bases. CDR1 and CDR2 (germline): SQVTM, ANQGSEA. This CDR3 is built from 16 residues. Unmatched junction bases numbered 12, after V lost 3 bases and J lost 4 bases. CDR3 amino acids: CSVDRGQGRDSYGYTF. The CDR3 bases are TGCAGCGTTGACAGGGGACAGGGAAGAGATTCCTATGGCTACACCTTC.

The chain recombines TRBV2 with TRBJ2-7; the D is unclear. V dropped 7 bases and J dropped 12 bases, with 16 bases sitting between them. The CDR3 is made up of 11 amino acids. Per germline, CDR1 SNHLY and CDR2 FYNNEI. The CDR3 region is CASMLIEVAYF. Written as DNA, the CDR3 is TGTGCCAGCATGCTTATAGAAGTAGCGTACTTC.

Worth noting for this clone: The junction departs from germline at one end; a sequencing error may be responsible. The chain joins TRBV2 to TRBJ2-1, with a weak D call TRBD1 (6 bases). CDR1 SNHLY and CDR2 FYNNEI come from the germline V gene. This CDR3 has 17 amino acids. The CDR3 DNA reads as TGTGCCAGCAGTGACGAGTGGGGGCGGAGATCCTACGATGAGCAGTTCTTC. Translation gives CASSDEWGRRSYDEQFF. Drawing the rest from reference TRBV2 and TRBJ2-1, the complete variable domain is EPEVTQTPSHQVTQMGQEVILRCVPISNHLYFYWYRQILGQKVEFLVSFYNNEISEKSEIFDDQFSVERPDGSNFTLKIRSTKLEDSAMYFCASSDEWGRRSYDEQFFGPGTRLTVL.

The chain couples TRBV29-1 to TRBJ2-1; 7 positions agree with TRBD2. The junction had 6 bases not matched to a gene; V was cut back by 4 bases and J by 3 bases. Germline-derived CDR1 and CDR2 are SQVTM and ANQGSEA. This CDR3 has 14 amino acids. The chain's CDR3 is CSVVGGDDYNEQFF. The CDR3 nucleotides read TGCAGCGTTGTTGGGGGGGACGACTACAATGAGCAGTTCTTC.

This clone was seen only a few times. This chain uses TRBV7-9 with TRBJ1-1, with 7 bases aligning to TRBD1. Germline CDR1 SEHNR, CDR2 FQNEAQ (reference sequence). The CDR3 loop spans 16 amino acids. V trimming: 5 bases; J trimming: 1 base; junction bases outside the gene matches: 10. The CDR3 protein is CASSKLQGSENTEAFF. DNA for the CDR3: TGTGCCAGCAGCAAATTACAGGGGTCTGAGAACACTGAAGCTTTCTTT. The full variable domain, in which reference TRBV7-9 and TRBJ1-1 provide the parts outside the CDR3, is DTGVSQNPRHKITKRGQNVTFRCDPISEHNRLYWYRQTLGQGPEFLTYFQNEAQLEKSRLLSDRFSAERPKGSFSTLEIQRTEQGDSAMYLCASSKLQGSENTEAFFGQGTRLTVV.

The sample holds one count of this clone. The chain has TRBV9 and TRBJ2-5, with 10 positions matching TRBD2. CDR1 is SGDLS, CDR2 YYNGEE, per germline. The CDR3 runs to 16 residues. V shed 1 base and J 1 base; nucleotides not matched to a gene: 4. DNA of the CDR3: TGTGCCAGCAGCGTAACTAGCGGGGAGATCCAAGAGACCCAGTACTTC. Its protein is CASSVTSGEIQETQYF.

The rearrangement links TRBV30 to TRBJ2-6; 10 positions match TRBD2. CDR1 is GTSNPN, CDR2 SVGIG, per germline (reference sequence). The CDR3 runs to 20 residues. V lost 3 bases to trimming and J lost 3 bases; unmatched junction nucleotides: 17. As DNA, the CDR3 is TGTGCCTGGAGACGTACGTTCTTTGCTAGCGGGAGATATGGGGCCAACGTCCTGACTTTC. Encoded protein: CAWRRTFFASGRYGANVLTF.

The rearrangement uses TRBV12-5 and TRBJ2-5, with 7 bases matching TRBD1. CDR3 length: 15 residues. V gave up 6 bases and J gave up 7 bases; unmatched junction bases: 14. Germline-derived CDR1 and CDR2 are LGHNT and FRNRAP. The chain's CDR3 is CASGTGTVPGGTQYF. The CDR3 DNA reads TGTGCTAGTGGGACCGGGACAGTACCAGGCGGGACCCAGTACTTC. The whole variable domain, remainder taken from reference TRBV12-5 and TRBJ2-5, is DARVTQTPRHKVTEMGQEVTMRCQPILGHNTVFWYRQTMMQGLELLAYFRNRAPLDDSGMPKDRFSAEMPDATLATLKIQPSEPRDSAVYFCASGTGTVPGGTQYFGPGTRLLVL.

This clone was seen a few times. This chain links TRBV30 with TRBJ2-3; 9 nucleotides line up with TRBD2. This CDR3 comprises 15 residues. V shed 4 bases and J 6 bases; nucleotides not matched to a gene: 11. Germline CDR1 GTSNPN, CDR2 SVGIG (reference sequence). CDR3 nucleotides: TGTGCCTGGAACCGGGACCCAAGCGGGGGGGATACGCAGTATTTT. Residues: CAWNRDPSGGDTQYF.